A selection of T cell receptor beta chains follows, all from one sample in a study of molecular identifiers for immune sequencing clone quantification. In TCRdb, the PCR reads were re-called with MiXCR into one record per CDR3 protein. The sample has 60,000 to 80,000 distinct CDR3 sequences, approximately 18% seen once; the top ten hold 1.5% to 1.8%. Sequencing input: naive CD8+ T cells from blood, with Jurkat cell RNA spiked in. The receptors here all came from a human donor in good health. Some libraries in this study had Jurkat cell RNA spiked in. CDR3s include the opening cysteine and the closing phenylalanine or tryptophan. The order of the fields is J gene, V gene, clone size, D gene, CDR3 DNA, CDR3 protein. D genes are given only for firm matches. Size values are once, few and many counts, or a class for expanded clones, and some rows have none.

>TRBJ1-2|TRBV6-2/TRBV6-3|many|.
TGTGCCAGCAGTTGGGCGGTGGCTAACTATGGCTACACCTTC
CASSWAVANYGYTF
>TRBJ2-1|TRBV12-3/TRBV12-4|many|TRBD2
TGTGCCACCCAGACTAGCTCGGGATACAATGAGCAGTTCTTC
CATQTSSGYNEQFF
>TRBJ2-7|TRBV2|many|.
TGTGCCAGCAGTGATTTGGGCAGCTCCTACGAGCAGTACTTC
CASSDLGSSYEQYF
>TRBJ2-2|TRBV3-1|few|.
TGTGCCAGCAGCCTACCTTTAGGGGAGCTGTTTTTT
CASSLPLGELFF
>TRBJ2-3|TRBV5-1|many|.
TGCGCCAGCAGCTTGGTGGCGGGACCCCGTGCAGATACGCAGTATTTT
CASSLVAGPRADTQYF
>TRBJ2-7|TRBV20-1|many|.
TGCAGTGCTAGAGATCTCCGTGGGGTAGGAGCCTACGAGCAGTACTTC
CSARDLRGVGAYEQYF
>TRBJ2-3|TRBV20-1|.|TRBD2
TGCAGTGCTAGGGGTGGAGGGGCTAGCGGGAGGATGGATACACAGTATTTT
CSARGGGASGRMDTQYF
>TRBJ1-1|TRBV24-1|.|TRBD1
TGTGCCACCAGCGACGGCCCGGGACAGGGAAACACTGAAGCTTTCTTT
CATSDGPGQGNTEAFF
>TRBJ2-3|TRBV12-3/TRBV12-4|.|TRBD1
TGTGCCAGCAGCCACGGGACAGGTCACGCAGATACGCAGTATTTT
CASSHGTGHADTQYF
>TRBJ2-7|TRBV11-3|many|TRBD2
TGTGCCAGCAGCCTACCACAGCGGGAGGGAGGAAGCTACGAGCAGTACTTC
CASSLPQREGGSYEQYF
>TRBJ1-5|TRBV4-2|many|TRBD1
TGTGCCAGCAGCCAACAGGGGGCTAGCAATCAGCCCCAGCATTTT
CASSQQGASNQPQHF
>TRBJ2-3|TRBV13|many|TRBD1
TGTGCCAGCAGCTCCGACAGGGGATACACAGATACGCAGTATTTT
CASSSDRGYTDTQYF
>TRBJ1-5|TRBV28|many|.
TGTGCCAGCAGTTTATTAAGGGGGGGACAGCCCCAGCATTTT
CASSLLRGGQPQHF
>TRBJ2-1|TRBV29-1|many|TRBD1
TGCAGCGGAACAGGGGTCTCCTACAATGAGCAGTTCTTC
CSGTGVSYNEQFF
>TRBJ2-1|TRBV12-3/TRBV12-4|.|TRBD2
TGTGCCAGCAGTTCCTGGACTAGCGGGAAGTGCAATGAGCAGTTCTTC
CASSSWTSGKCNEQFF
>TRBJ1-1|TRBV13|many|.
TGTGCCAGCAGCTCCCGCCTACAGGGCGTCTACACTGAAGCTTTCTTT
CASSSRLQGVYTEAFF
>TRBJ2-3|TRBV7-2|many|.
TGTGCCAGCAGCTTAGTATTCGGGAGTTCAGATACGCAGTATTTT
CASSLVFGSSDTQYF
>TRBJ1-1|TRBV9|many|.
TGTGCCAGCAGCGTATGGCAGAACCTCGGTCGAAACACTGAAGCTTTCTTT
CASSVWQNLGRNTEAFF
>TRBJ2-7|TRBV7-8|many|.
TGTGCCAGCAGCTTGCCGGGTTACGAGCAGTACTTC
CASSLPGYEQYF
>TRBJ2-7|TRBV4-1|medium-sized|TRBD2
TGCGCCAGCAGCCAAGATCTCGGAGGACTAGCGGGGGGTAGCTCCTACGAGCAGTACTTC
CASSQDLGGLAGGSSYEQYF
>TRBJ2-1|TRBV10-3|many|TRBD2
TGTGCCATCAAAACTAGCGGGAGAGAGCAGTTCTTC
CAIKTSGREQFF
>TRBJ2-1|TRBV3-1|many|.
TGTGCCAGCAGCCCATCAAGGAACGGGATCAATGAGCAGTTCTTC
CASSPSRNGINEQFF
>TRBJ2-1|TRBV11-3|many|TRBD2
TGTGCCAGCAGCCCAATTGGGGCGGGAGAATCTGATGAGCAGTTCTTC
CASSPIGAGESDEQFF
>TRBJ2-6|TRBV7-9|many|.
TGTGCCAGCAGCGGTAGTACTGCCTCGGAGGCCAACGTCCTGACTTTC
CASSGSTASEANVLTF
>TRBJ2-1|TRBV7-8|.|.
TGTGCCAGCAGCTTAGCGCCCGGCTACAATGAGCAGTTCTTC
CASSLAPGYNEQFF
>TRBJ2-5|TRBV2|few|.
TGTGCCAGCATTGAGGAGGCGACCCAGTACTTC
CASIEEATQYF
>TRBJ2-1|TRBV7-6|many|TRBD2
TGTGCCAGCAGCATACCATCAGGAGGAGCGGGAGACCCCAATACCTACAATGAGCAGTTCTTC
CASSIPSGGAGDPNTYNEQFF
>TRBJ2-1|TRBV7-2|many|.
TGTGCCAGCAGCTTAGCGGGGCTGGGTGAGCAGTTCTTC
CASSLAGLGEQFF
>TRBJ2-1|TRBV20-1|many|TRBD2
TGCAGTGCTAGAGATTTGGGGGGAGGGATAGATGAGCAGTTCTTC
CSARDLGGGIDEQFF